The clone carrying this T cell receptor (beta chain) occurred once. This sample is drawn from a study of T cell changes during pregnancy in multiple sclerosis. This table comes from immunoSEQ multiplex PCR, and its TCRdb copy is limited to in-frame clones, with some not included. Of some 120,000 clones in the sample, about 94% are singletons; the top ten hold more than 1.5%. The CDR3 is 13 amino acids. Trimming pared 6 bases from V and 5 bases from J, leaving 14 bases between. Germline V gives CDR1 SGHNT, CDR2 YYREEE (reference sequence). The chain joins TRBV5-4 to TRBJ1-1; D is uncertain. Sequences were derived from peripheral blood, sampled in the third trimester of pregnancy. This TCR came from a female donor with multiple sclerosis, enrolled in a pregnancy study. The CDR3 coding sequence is TGTGCCAGCAAGGAGATTGGAGGAACTGAAGCTTTCTTT. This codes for CASKEIGGTEAFF.